This entry lists 11 T cell receptor beta chains sequenced from one sample in a study of T cell responses to AZD1222 COVID-19 vaccine. Produced via immunoSEQ multiplex PCR; TCRdb's table is partial and in-frame only. The sample consists of 100,000 to 120,000 clones, about 87% of them appearing once. Sequences were derived from peripheral blood, sampled 28 days after the second AZD1222 dose. Every receptor here comes from an adult who received the AZD1222 COVID-19 vaccine.

In its sample, this clone was seen once. This rearrangement joins TRBV7-9 to TRBJ1-2; D call uncertain. V was trimmed by 0 bases and J by 7 bases, leaving 6 bases between them. This CDR3 contains 12 residues. The germline V gene encodes CDR1 SEHNR and CDR2 FQNEAQ (reference sequence). CDR3 protein: CASSLAGLGYTF. The CDR3 DNA sequence: TGTGCCAGCAGCTTAGCTGGGCTTGGCTACACCTTC.

The chain links TRBV3-1 (or the pseudogene TRBV3-2) to TRBJ1-6, with D tentatively TRBD1 (5 bases). V dropped 4 bases and J dropped 9 bases, with 10 bases sitting between them. Per germline, CDR1 LGHDT and CDR2 YNNKEL (reference sequence). The CDR3 consists of 13 residues. The CDR3: CASSPSGGSPLHF. In DNA form, the CDR3 reads TGTGCCAGCAGCCCGTCGGGGGGTTCACCCCTCCACTTT.

The chain combines TRBV7-8 with TRBJ2-2, with 7 bases lining up with TRBD2. The CDR3 contains 15 residues. Germline trimming cut 5 bases from V and 3 bases from J; bases unmatched to any gene: 6. Germline V lookup: CDR1 SGHVS, CDR2 FQNEAQ. For the CDR3, the DNA is TGTGCCAGCAGCCGAGGTGGGGGGGACACCGGGGAGCTGTTTTTT. This gives the protein CASSRGGGDTGELFF.

The J gene is TRBJ2-2, the V gene TRBV12-3 or TRBV12-4; 7 bases are a match to TRBD1. J gave up 7 bases and V 6 bases, and 5 bases lay outside the gene matches. The CDR3 spans 13 residues. The CDR3, as DNA: TGTGCCAGCAGACCGGGACAGTTCGGGGAGCTGTTTTTT. Translating gives CASRPGQFGELFF.

The chain links TRBV12-3 or TRBV12-4 to TRBJ1-2; perhaps TRBD1 as D (6 bases). This CDR3 has 13 amino acids. V dropped 6 bases and J dropped 8 bases, with 16 bases sitting between them. The CDR3 here is CASSPLGGTGYTF. CDR3 coding DNA: TGTGCCAGCAGCCCACTGGGGGGCACGGGCTACACCTTC.

The genes are TRBV12-5 and TRBJ1-5; TRBD1 agrees at 11 bases. This CDR3 contains 15 residues. Germline lookup yields CDR1 LGHNT and CDR2 FRNRAP. The junction had 5 bases not matched to a gene; V was cut back by 6 bases and J by 4 bases. CDR3 DNA sequence: TGTGCTAGTGGAAGGACAGGGGGCCCAAATCAGCCCCAGCATTTT. It codes for CASGRTGGPNQPQHF.

The rearrangement uses TRBV19 and TRBJ1-1; TRBD1 matches at 8 bases. V lost 5 bases to trimming and J lost 2 bases; unmatched junction nucleotides: 7. CDR1 is LNHDA, CDR2 SQIVND, per germline (reference sequence). The length of the CDR3 is 15 residues. The CDR3 sequence is CASSPRTGINTEAFF. The CDR3 coding sequence is TGTGCCAGTAGTCCTAGGACAGGGATAAACACTGAAGCTTTCTTT.

V and J are TRBV7-8 and TRBJ1-3; D possibly corresponds to TRBD1 (6 bases). The CDR3 extends over 14 amino acids. Looked up from germline, CDR1 is SGHVS and CDR2 is FQNEAQ. V was pared by 5 bases and J by 4 bases, with 12 bases between. The CDR3 sequence: CASSVQGWGNTIYF. In DNA, the CDR3 is TGTGCCAGCAGCGTCCAGGGGTGGGGAAACACCATATATTTT.

This clone was detected only once. The chain has TRBV11-3 and TRBJ2-5, with TRBD2 matching 9 bases. Unmatched junction bases numbered 12, after V lost 5 bases and J lost 5 bases. This CDR3 is 16 amino acids long. The V gene's germline CDR1 is SGHNT and CDR2 YENEEA. The CDR3 DNA is TGTGCCAGCAGCCCAGTCCTAGCGGGGTCCCGCGAGACCCAGTACTTC. It codes for CASSPVLAGSRETQYF. Full variable domain (rest looked up from reference TRBV11-3 and TRBJ2-5): EAGVVQSPRYKIIEKKQPVAFWCNPISGHNTLYWYLQNLGQGPELLIRYENEEAVDDSQLPKDRFSAERLKGVDSTLKIQPAELGDSAVYLCASSPVLAGSRETQYFGPGTRLLVL.

V and J are TRBV19 and TRBJ1-5; no definite D call. The CDR3 length is 13 residues. From germline, CDR1 is LNHDA and CDR2 SQIVND (reference sequence). Trimming pared 1 base from V and 5 bases from J, leaving 6 bases between. CDR3 in amino acids: CASSIVAHQPQHF. CDR3 DNA: TGTGCCAGTAGTATAGTGGCGCATCAGCCCCAGCATTTT.

The rearrangement uses TRBV5-1 and TRBJ2-7; possible D gene TRBD1, 5 bases. V lost 4 bases and J lost 7, with 15 bases in between. CDR1 and CDR2 from the germline V gene are SGHRS and YFSETQ. This CDR3 is 13 amino acids long. The DNA of the CDR3 is TGCGCCAGCAGCCTACAGGCGCCGATTGAGCAGTACTTC. Amino acids: CASSLQAPIEQYF.